The 28 T cell receptor beta chains given below trace back to one sample, sequenced in a study of cytomegalovirus exposure and HLA in healthy donors. TCRdb's table, derived via immunoSEQ multiplex PCR, lists solely in-frame clones and lacks some. The sample contains hundreds of thousands of clones, more than 80% of which appear only once. The sequenced sample was PBMCs. The receptors here all came from a woman aged 18-29 years in good health and CMV-seronegative.

This chain's CDR3 is CASQTSIINGELFF. The CDR3 DNA reads as TGTGCCAGCCAGACTAGCATCATCAACGGGGAGCTGTTTTTT. This chain connects TRBV6-5 to TRBJ2-2, with TRBD2 matching 7 bases. CDR1 and CDR2 from the germline V gene are MNHEY and SVGAGI. This CDR3 spans 14 amino acids. V trimming: 8 bases; J trimming: 7 bases; junction bases outside the gene matches: 10.

The chain couples TRBV28 to TRBJ2-1; D might be TRBD1 (5 bases). V was shortened by 8 bases and J by 6 bases, with 17 bases between the two germline ends. The germline V gene has CDR1 MDHEN and CDR2 SYDVKM. The CDR3 consists of 14 residues. The CDR3 nucleotides are TGTGCCAGCTGGGGTCCTCGTAGGGGCAATGAGCAGTTCTTC. Amino acid sequence: CASWGPRRGNEQFF.

V and J are TRBV25-1 and TRBJ2-4, with D perhaps TRBD1 (5 bases). The V end lost 0 bases, the J end lost 1 base, and 7 bases lay between the germline ends. Germline V lookup: CDR1 MGHDK, CDR2 SYGVNS. This CDR3 is built from 15 residues. CDR3 sequence reads: CASSEYQGAKNIQYF. CDR3 nucleotides: TGTGCCAGCAGTGAATACCAGGGTGCCAAAAACATTCAGTACTTC.

As regards this clone: This specimen includes other DNA sequences encoding the same CDR3. The chain employs TRBV30 and TRBJ2-3; D remains unclear. Per the germline V gene, CDR1 is GTSNPN and CDR2 is SVGIG (reference sequence). Trimming pared 0 bases from V and 6 bases from J, leaving 4 bases between. The CDR3 loop spans 11 amino acids. For the CDR3, the DNA is TGTGCCTGGAGTGTACTGGATACGCAGTATTTT. It codes for CAWSVLDTQYF.

V usage is TRBV6-6 and J usage is TRBJ1-6; D is uncertain. Trimming took off 6 bases at V and 11 bases at J, with 14 bases between the two ends. Germline lookup yields CDR1 MNHNY and CDR2 SVGAGI (reference sequence). The CDR3 totals 13 residues. CDR3 in amino acids: CASRPSGVAPLHF. In nucleotides, the CDR3 is TGTGCCAGCAGACCTTCGGGTGTGGCACCCCTCCACTTT.

The chain employs TRBV20-1 and TRBJ1-2; D not resolved. The CDR3 is 11 residues long. Germline V gene lookup returns CDR1 DFQATT and CDR2 SNEGSKA (reference sequence). The ends were cut back, 6 bases at V and 4 bases at J, with 9 bases in the middle. Written as DNA, the CDR3 is TGCAGTGCCAACTCGGGCTATGGCTACACCTTC. Its protein is CSANSGYGYTF.

The gene calls are TRBV7-7 and TRBJ2-3; 12 bases match TRBD1. CDR3 length: 16 amino acids. Per the germline V gene, CDR1 is SSHAT and CDR2 is FNYEAQ (reference sequence). The J segment lost 1 base and the V segment lost 6 bases, leaving 5 bases of the junction unmatched. Here the CDR3 reads CASRKGDRGRTDTQYF. In DNA, the CDR3 is TGTGCCAGCAGAAAGGGGGACAGGGGGCGCACAGATACGCAGTATTTT. The whole variable domain, remainder taken from reference TRBV7-7 and TRBJ2-3, is GAGVSQSPRYKVTKRGQDVTLRCDPISSHATLYWYQQALGQGPEFLTYFNYEAQPDKSGLPSDRFSAERPEGSISTLTIQRTEQRDSAMYRCASRKGDRGRTDTQYFGPGTRLTVL.

Concerning this clone itself: The same CDR3 arises from other DNA sequences in this sample as well. The chain couples TRBV4-1 to TRBJ1-1; 7 bases line up with TRBD1. CDR3 size: 15 residues. Germline V lookup: CDR1 MGHRA, CDR2 YSYEKL. The V gene end was trimmed by 2 bases and the J gene end by 5 bases; junction bases not matched to a gene: 8. The CDR3 protein is CASSQTTGRGTEAFF. The DNA for the CDR3 is TGCGCCAGCAGCCAAACGACAGGGAGAGGTACTGAAGCTTTCTTT.

V usage is TRBV4-2 and J usage is TRBJ2-7; TRBD1 matches 7 bases. Germline CDR1 reads LGHNA; CDR2 reads YNFKEQ. The CDR3 has 16 residues. The junction had 12 bases not matched to a gene; V was cut back by 4 bases and J by 3 bases. CDR3 bases: TGTGCCAGCAGCCTGCAAGAGGGGGCGGTTAGCTACGAGCAGTACTTC. It specifies CASSLQEGAVSYEQYF.

This clone appeared a few times. The V call is TRBV5-1, the J call TRBJ2-5, with 7 bases aligning to TRBD2. This CDR3 region has 13 residues. Germline V lookup: CDR1 SGHRS, CDR2 YFSETQ. J was trimmed by 5 bases and V by 4 bases; bases with no gene match: 5. The CDR3 is CASSATSWETQYF. The CDR3 DNA reads as TGCGCCAGCAGCGCGACTAGCTGGGAGACCCAGTACTTC.

This rearrangement joins TRBV19 to TRBJ2-1; perhaps TRBD1 as D (6 bases). The CDR3 spans 15 residues. The germline V and J ends were trimmed by 1 base and 4 bases, with 11 bases remaining between them. Looked up from germline, CDR1 is LNHDA and CDR2 is SQIVND (reference sequence). The CDR3 DNA sequence: TGTGCCAGTAGTATAGGAACTACAGGGTACAATGAGCAGTTCTTC. It specifies CASSIGTTGYNEQFF.

The V and J genes are TRBV5-4 and TRBJ2-3; 8 bases are a match to TRBD2. The CDR3 loop spans 15 amino acids. The junction had 10 bases not matched to a gene; V was cut back by 4 bases and J by 6 bases. Germline loops: CDR1 SGHNT, CDR2 YYREEE (reference sequence). For the CDR3, the DNA is TGTGCCAGCAGCCCGGGCACCGGGAGGGAGGATACGCAGTATTTT. Its translation is CASSPGTGREDTQYF. The whole variable domain, remainder taken from reference TRBV5-4 and TRBJ2-3, is ETGVTQSPTHLIKTRGQQVTLRCSSQSGHNTVSWYQQALGQGPQFIFQYYREEENGRGNFPPRFSGLQFPNYSSELNVNALELDDSALYLCASSPGTGREDTQYFGPGTRLTVL.

The chain joins TRBV7-8 to TRBJ2-5; a weak D match, TRBD2 (5 bases). Germline values: CDR1 SGHVS, CDR2 FQNEAQ. Deletions cut 1 base from V and 4 bases from J, with 10 bases between. There are 14 residues in the CDR3. CDR3 sequence reads: CASSLGPAGETQYF. In DNA, the CDR3 is TGTGCCAGCAGCTTAGGACCTGCGGGAGAGACCCAGTACTTC.

This chain uses TRBV7-6 with TRBJ1-2, with unresolved D. With 1 base removed from V and 3 bases from J, the gap between germline ends came to 6 bases. This CDR3 comprises 13 residues. Germline V gene data show CDR1 as SGHVS and CDR2 as FNYEAQ. The CDR3 nucleotides are TGTGCCAGCAGCTTAGATGCGGACTATGGCTACACCTTC. Translation: CASSLDADYGYTF. Using reference TRBV7-6 and TRBJ1-2 for the parts outside the CDR3, the full variable domain is GAGVSQSPRYKVTKRGQDVALRCDPISGHVSLYWYRQALGQGPEFLTYFNYEAQQDKSGLPNDRFSAERPEGSISTLTIQRTEQRDSAMYRCASSLDADYGYTFGSGTRLTVV.

This clone was counted a single time. V and J are TRBV6-5 and TRBJ2-3; the D is unclear. V lost 5 bases, J lost 5 bases, and 8 bases lay in between. The CDR3 length is 12 residues. Germline assignment: CDR1 MNHEY and CDR2 SVGAGI. CDR3 sequence (DNA): TGTGCCAGCAGTCCGACGGGAGATACGCAGTATTTT. It yields the protein CASSPTGDTQYF.

The chain has TRBV2 and TRBJ1-1; the match to TRBD1 covers 7 bases. V lost 1 base and J lost 0; bases outside the gene matches: 2. Germline V gene lookup returns CDR1 SNHLY and CDR2 FYNNEI. CDR3 length: 15 residues. CDR3 nucleotide sequence: TGTGCCAGCAGTGAAGAAGGGGGCCTGAACACTGAAGCTTTCTTT. Its protein is CASSEEGGLNTEAFF.

The rearrangement joins TRBV4-2 to TRBJ2-3, with a possible D match to TRBD2 (5 bases). Germline assignment: CDR1 LGHNA and CDR2 YNFKEQ. V was cut by 1 base and J by 2 bases, with 10 bases left in between. The CDR3 is made up of 15 amino acids. The CDR3: CASSQGTPNTDTQYF. CDR3 in DNA: TGTGCCAGCAGCCAAGGGACTCCTAACACAGATACGCAGTATTTT.

The rearrangement uses TRBV19 and TRBJ2-4; 12 bases are shared with TRBD2. Germline CDR1 reads LNHDA; CDR2 reads SQIVND (reference sequence). Germline trimming cut 5 bases from V and 3 bases from J; bases unmatched to any gene: 8. This CDR3 region has 17 residues. CDR3 bases: TGTGCCAGTAGTCGCCGTCTAGCGGGAGGGGACAAAAACATTCAGTACTTC. Its translation is CASSRRLAGGDKNIQYF.

The chain uses TRBV6-6 and TRBJ2-7; 11 bases align to TRBD2. This CDR3 comprises 14 residues. CDR1 and CDR2 from the germline V gene are MNHNY and SVGAGI (reference sequence). The V segment lost 4 bases and the J segment 7 bases; nucleotides outside the gene matches: 6. CDR3 region: CASSSTSGTKEQYF. The CDR3 region has the DNA TGTGCCAGCAGTTCGACTAGCGGGACTAAGGAGCAGTACTTC.

The V and J genes are TRBV28 and TRBJ2-3; 9 nucleotides match TRBD2. Germline trimming cut 4 bases from V and 2 bases from J; bases unmatched to any gene: 7. Germline V CDR1 and CDR2: MDHEN, SYDVKM. This CDR3 has 16 residues. CDR3 sequence (DNA): TGTGCCAGCAGTTCCCCCCTAGCGGGGTACACAGATACGCAGTATTTT. Its protein is CASSSPLAGYTDTQYF.

CDR3 nucleotides: TGTGCCAGCAGTTACTATCAGGGGCGTGAAGCTTTCTTT. Translating gives CASSYYQGREAFF. This chain uses TRBV6-6 with TRBJ1-1; possibly TRBD1 for D (6 bases). The length of the CDR3 is 13 residues. V was cut by 1 base and J by 7 bases, with 10 bases left in between. CDR1 and CDR2 (germline): MNHNY, SVGAGI (reference sequence).

The chain carries TRBV6-1 and TRBJ2-1; D may be TRBD2 (5 bases). In germline, CDR1 is MNHNS, CDR2 SASEGT. The CDR3 runs 14 residues. Trimming shortened V by 8 bases and J by 1 base, and 12 bases separated the two germline ends. The CDR3 DNA reads TGTGCCAGCGGCCGGGATCCTTCCTACAATGAGCAGTTCTTC. It is translated as CASGRDPSYNEQFF.

This chain connects TRBV4-2 to TRBJ2-1, with D perhaps TRBD2 (6 bases). Per the germline V gene, CDR1 is LGHNA and CDR2 is YNFKEQ. V dropped 1 base and J dropped 10 bases, with 20 bases sitting between them. This CDR3 contains 16 residues. In nucleotides, the CDR3 is TGTGCCAGCAGCCAAGGGGACTTCTCCGGGACCAACGAGCAGTTCTTC. The encoded protein is CASSQGDFSGTNEQFF.

The CDR3 region is CATAVGDYSNQPQHF. The CDR3 DNA sequence: TGTGCCACCGCGGTTGGGGACTATAGCAATCAGCCCCAGCATTTT. The chain links TRBV28 to TRBJ1-5; a possible D gene is TRBD1 (5 bases). This CDR3 has 15 residues. Germline CDR1 reads MDHEN; CDR2 reads SYDVKM. V lost 10 bases, J lost 0 bases, and 16 bases lay in between.

The V and J genes are TRBV4-2 and TRBJ1-3; D call uncertain. Germline CDR1 and CDR2: LGHNA and YNFKEQ. Trimming stripped 1 base from V and 4 bases from J, with 11 bases between. The CDR3 contains 15 residues. CDR3 amino acids: CASSQVESFGNTIYF. The DNA for the CDR3 is TGTGCCAGCAGCCAAGTAGAAAGCTTCGGAAACACCATATATTTT.

This chain joins TRBV10-3 and TRBJ1-1; a possible D gene is TRBD1 (5 bases). CDR1 ENHRY and CDR2 SYGVKD come from the germline V gene. The CDR3 has 13 residues. Trimming cost V 2 bases and J 3 bases, with 7 bases left between them. CDR3 DNA sequence: TGTGCCATCAGTGAGGACAGCTACACTGAAGCTTTCTTT. The encoded protein is CAISEDSYTEAFF.

This rearrangement joins TRBV5-6 to TRBJ2-3; TRBD2 matches 7 bases. The germline V gene has CDR1 SGHDT and CDR2 YYEEEE. J lost 2 bases, V lost 4 bases, and 7 bases had no gene match. This CDR3 contains 15 residues. CDR3 sequence: CASSPTGLNTDTQYF. CDR3 nucleotide sequence: TGTGCCAGCAGCCCTACGGGACTAAACACAGATACGCAGTATTTT.

The rearrangement uses TRBV4-1 and TRBJ2-7; D not resolved. Per germline, CDR1 MGHRA and CDR2 YSYEKL. CDR3 size: 14 residues. Trimming left V 2 bases short and J 0 bases short, with 8 bases between. The CDR3 DNA reads TGCGCCAGCAGCCAAACGGGTTACTCCTACGAGCAGTACTTC. It yields the protein CASSQTGYSYEQYF.